These 32 T cell receptor beta chains were all obtained from the same sample, sequenced in a study of blood T cell repertoires in COVID-19. The method was immunoSEQ multiplex PCR; TCRdb's version includes in-frame clones alone and lacks a portion of them. The sample holds almost 500,000 clones, 80% to 90% seen once. The specimen sequenced was PBMCs or T cells enriched from blood (not recorded which). The receptor set was obtained from a woman aged 55-70 years who had recovered from COVID-19.

The chain recombines TRBV6-5 with TRBJ1-6; the match to TRBD1 covers 9 bases. Germline V gene data show CDR1 as MNHEY and CDR2 as SVGAGI. This CDR3 spans 14 amino acids. J lost 9 bases, V lost 4 bases, and 4 bases had no gene match. CDR3 nucleotides: TGTGCCAGCAGTTCGGGACAGGGTGGTTCACCCCTCCACTTT. Its translation is CASSSGQGGSPLHF.

The chain recombines TRBV5-1 with TRBJ1-1; D not certain. Germline V gene data show CDR1 as SGHRS and CDR2 as YFSETQ. The CDR3 runs to 14 residues. V was pared by 4 bases and J by 0 bases, with 10 bases between. The CDR3 sequence is CASSPDQMNTEAFF. The CDR3 DNA reads TGCGCCAGCAGCCCAGATCAAATGAACACTGAAGCTTTCTTT.

This clone came up once. The genes are TRBV7-7 and TRBJ2-3, with D tentatively TRBD2 (6 bases). CDR1 and CDR2 from the germline V gene are SSHAT and FNYEAQ (reference sequence). V was pared by 1 base and J by 1 base, with 9 bases between. CDR3 length: 15 residues. CDR3 residues: CASSLGGGGTDTQYF. The CDR3 nucleotides read TGTGCCAGCAGCTTAGGTGGCGGGGGCACAGATACGCAGTATTTT.

The chain couples TRBV27 to TRBJ2-5; TRBD2 matches 15 bases. CDR1 is MNHEY and CDR2 is SMNVEV in the germline V gene (reference sequence). V trimming: 3 bases; J trimming: 2 bases; junction bases outside the gene matches: 4. The CDR3 is made up of 17 amino acids. CDR3 residues: CASSLGLAGGRQETQYF. The CDR3 bases are TGTGCCAGCAGTTTGGGACTAGCGGGGGGAAGGCAAGAGACCCAGTACTTC.

In DNA, the CDR3 is TGTGCCAGCAGCCCCCTTGGGGCCGATACGCAGTATTTT. It is translated as CASSPLGADTQYF. The chain combines TRBV3-1 (or the pseudogene TRBV3-2) with TRBJ2-3, with D possibly being TRBD1 (5 bases). The CDR3 is made up of 13 amino acids. Germline loops: CDR1 LGHDT, CDR2 YNNKEL (reference sequence). V dropped 4 bases and J dropped 6 bases, with 11 bases sitting between them.

The chain links TRBV5-1 to TRBJ1-6; possibly TRBD1 for D (5 bases). V was clipped by 1 base and J by 5 bases, with 10 bases between them. The germline gives CDR1 SGHRS, CDR2 YFSETQ. This CDR3 has 15 residues. The CDR3 reads CASSLIPGDNSPLHF. Written as DNA, the CDR3 is TGCGCCAGCAGCTTGATTCCGGGGGATAATTCACCCCTCCACTTT.

The rearrangement uses TRBV7-8 and TRBJ1-6, with 7 bases fitting TRBD1. This CDR3 is 14 amino acids long. Germline V CDR1 and CDR2: SGHVS, FQNEAQ. Germline trimming cut 5 bases from V and 7 bases from J; bases unmatched to any gene: 5. The CDR3 DNA reads as TGTGCCAGCAGCCTTCAGGGGGTGAATTCACCCCTCCACTTT. Amino acid sequence: CASSLQGVNSPLHF.

The gene calls are TRBV19 and TRBJ1-2, with D unresolved. Trimming cost V 5 bases and J 0 bases, with 13 bases left between them. Germline CDR1 LNHDA, CDR2 SQIVND (reference sequence). The CDR3 contains 15 residues. This CDR3 reads CASSPSYIANYGYTF. CDR3 DNA sequence: TGTGCCAGTAGTCCCAGTTACATCGCTAACTATGGCTACACCTTC.

The gene calls are TRBV5-1 and TRBJ1-3; D ambiguous. Deletions cut 0 bases from V and 6 bases from J, with 13 bases between. The CDR3 contains 15 residues. Germline V gene lookup returns CDR1 SGHRS and CDR2 YFSETQ. The CDR3, as DNA: TGCGCCAGCAGCTTGGCCGGAGGATCGACAAACACCATATATTTT. Translation gives CASSLAGGSTNTIYF. The full variable domain, its missing parts supplied by reference TRBV5-1 and TRBJ1-3, is KAGVTQTPRYLIKTRGQQVTLSCSPISGHRSVSWYQQTPGQGLQFLFEYFSETQRNKGNFPGRFSGRQFSNSRSEMNVSTLELGDSALYLCASSLAGGSTNTIYFGEGSWLTVV.

This chain links TRBV5-1 with TRBJ2-3; a possible D gene is TRBD2 (6 bases). Germline assignment: CDR1 SGHRS and CDR2 YFSETQ. The CDR3 spans 14 residues. V gave up 6 bases and J gave up 1 base, with 12 bases separating them. The CDR3 bases are TGCGCCAGCACAATGGGGGGACGCACAGATACGCAGTATTTT. This gives the protein CASTMGGRTDTQYF.

This clone was detected a few times. This rearrangement joins TRBV2 to TRBJ2-7, with TRBD1 matching over 12 bases. This CDR3 contains 15 residues. CDR1 SNHLY and CDR2 FYNNEI come from the germline V gene. With V trimmed by 6 bases and J by 4 bases, 7 bases remained unmatched. The CDR3 DNA reads TGTGCCAGCAGCTCCGGGACAGGGGGCGGGTACGAGCAGTACGTC. This codes for CASSSGTGGGYEQYV.

The chain combines TRBV10-3 with TRBJ1-5; D is possibly TRBD1 (5 bases). There are 17 residues in the CDR3. The germline V gene encodes CDR1 ENHRY and CDR2 SYGVKD. V dropped 6 bases and J dropped 2 bases, with 20 bases sitting between them. The CDR3 here is CAISSEAAGGGNQPQHF. The CDR3 DNA sequence: TGTGCCATCAGCAGTGAGGCGGCCGGGGGGGGCAATCAGCCCCAGCATTTT.

The CDR3 spells CASSIGTSGTNEQFF. The CDR3 coding sequence is TGCGCCAGCAGCATCGGGACTAGCGGGACCAATGAGCAGTTCTTC. This sequence joins TRBV5-1 and TRBJ2-1, with 13 positions matching TRBD2. This CDR3 contains 15 residues. Germline V gene data show CDR1 as SGHRS and CDR2 as YFSETQ. The V and J ends lost 4 bases and 6 bases, in that order; junction bases with no gene match: 4.

The V and J genes are TRBV29-1 and TRBJ2-2; D ambiguous. The V end was cut by 4 bases, the J end by 0 bases, with 6 bases between. There are 13 residues in the CDR3. Germline values: CDR1 SQVTM, CDR2 ANQGSEA. The CDR3 reads CSVGPANTGELFF. The DNA of the CDR3 is TGCAGCGTTGGGCCCGCGAACACCGGGGAGCTGTTTTTT.

The chain employs TRBV6-6 and TRBJ2-6, with 11 positions matching TRBD1. CDR3 size: 18 residues. Germline lookup yields CDR1 MNHNY and CDR2 SVGAGI (reference sequence). The trim removed 5 bases at V and 3 bases at J, leaving 9 bases unmatched. The CDR3 DNA is TGTGCCAGCAGTCCAATGGGACAGGGGGGATATGGGGCCAACGTCCTGACTTTC. Its translation: CASSPMGQGGYGANVLTF.

V is TRBV5-1 and J is TRBJ1-5; D perhaps matches TRBD1 (5 bases). The germline gives CDR1 SGHRS, CDR2 YFSETQ. Trimming left V 0 bases short and J 7 bases short, with 14 bases between. The CDR3 runs to 15 residues. The CDR3 coding sequence is TGCGCCAGCAGCTTGGCCCCAGGGAGCGGGCAGCCCCAGCATTTT. Amino acid sequence: CASSLAPGSGQPQHF.

The CDR3 loop is CASSPRTDYNSPLHF. The CDR3 nucleotides are TGCGCCAGCAGCCCCCGGACAGATTATAATTCACCCCTCCACTTT. J is TRBJ1-6 and V is TRBV4-1, with a tentative D call TRBD1 (6 bases). Trimming took 4 bases from V and 4 from J, leaving 11 bases between them. This CDR3 contains 15 residues. CDR1 is MGHRA, CDR2 YSYEKL, per germline.

This chain connects TRBV5-1 to TRBJ1-1; D not certain. Germline V gene lookup returns CDR1 SGHRS and CDR2 YFSETQ. This CDR3 has 13 amino acids. Trimming left V 2 bases short and J 2 bases short, with 7 bases between. DNA for the CDR3: TGCGCCAGCAGCTTATACAGAAACACTGAAGCTTTCTTT. It yields the protein CASSLYRNTEAFF.

The chain employs TRBV19 and TRBJ2-4, with a possible D match to TRBD2 (7 bases). Per germline, CDR1 LNHDA and CDR2 SQIVND (reference sequence). V gave up 9 bases and J gave up 4 bases, with 19 bases separating them. There are 15 residues in the CDR3. The CDR3 region is CARNRGGGIKNIQYF. The CDR3 region has the DNA TGTGCCAGAAATAGGGGGGGTGGGATAAAAAACATTCAGTACTTC.

J is TRBJ2-7 and V is TRBV7-9; the D gene is possibly TRBD1 (6 bases). The germline CDR1 and CDR2 sequences are SEHNR and FQNEAQ (reference sequence). The CDR3 is made up of 11 amino acids. This CDR3 is CASTDSYEQYF. CDR3 bases: TGTGCTAGTACGGACAGCTACGAGCAGTACTTC.

V usage is TRBV9 and J usage is TRBJ2-3; TRBD2 might be the D (6 bases). Germline lookup yields CDR1 SGDLS and CDR2 YYNGEE. This CDR3 contains 14 residues. Deletions cut 2 bases from V and 0 bases from J, with 7 bases between. CDR3 nucleotides: TGTGCCAGCAGCGTGGAGGGTAGCACAGATACGCAGTATTTT. It specifies CASSVEGSTDTQYF. Complete variable domain (other parts from reference TRBV9 and TRBJ2-3): DSGVTQTPKHLITATGQRVTLRCSPRSGDLSVYWYQQSLDQGLQFLIQYYNGEERAKGNILERFSAQQFPDLHSELNLSSLELGDSALYFCASSVEGSTDTQYFGPGTRLTVL.

The rearrangement uses TRBV19 and TRBJ1-5, with D perhaps TRBD1 (6 bases). The CDR3 length is 13 residues. Trimming pared 4 bases from V and 2 bases from J, leaving 6 bases between. In germline, CDR1 is LNHDA, CDR2 SQIVND (reference sequence). The CDR3 sequence is CASSNRGNQPQHF. In DNA form, the CDR3 reads TGTGCCAGTAGTAACAGGGGCAATCAGCCCCAGCATTTT.

This chain joins TRBV7-2 and TRBJ1-2; TRBD1 agrees at 7 bases. This CDR3 is built from 17 residues. After removal of 6 bases from V and 1 base from J, the junction contained 14 bases not matched to a gene. CDR1 and CDR2 from the germline V gene are SGHTA and FQGNSA. The CDR3 DNA follows: TGTGCCAGCAGAGACTACGGGACAGTGAATAGTAACTATGGCTACACCTTC. Translation gives CASRDYGTVNSNYGYTF.

The chain carries TRBV24-1 and TRBJ2-1, with 8 bases identical to TRBD2. CDR1 KGHDR and CDR2 SFDVKD come from the germline V gene. This CDR3 region has 14 residues. The trim removed 9 bases at V and 2 bases at J, leaving 5 bases unmatched. CDR3 sequence reads: CATGRGGPYNEQFF. In DNA, the CDR3 is TGTGCCACCGGTCGGGGGGGTCCCTACAATGAGCAGTTCTTC.

This chain uses TRBV27 with TRBJ1-2, with D tentatively TRBD1 (6 bases). The germline V and J ends were trimmed by 3 bases and 7 bases, with 12 bases remaining between them. The CDR3 consists of 13 residues. The germline V gene encodes CDR1 MNHEY and CDR2 SMNVEV (reference sequence). The CDR3 DNA reads as TGTGCCAGCAGTTTTCACCCCAGGGGTGGCTACACCTTC. This sequence encodes CASSFHPRGGYTF.

V gene TRBV5-6 combines with J gene TRBJ1-6; weak D call: TRBD1 (6 bases). Germline V gives CDR1 SGHDT, CDR2 YYEEEE. V lost 2 bases and J lost 3, with 9 bases in between. CDR3 length equals 15 residues. The CDR3 region has the DNA TGTGCCAGCAGCTTCAGACAGGACTATAATTCACCCCTCCACTTT. Its translation: CASSFRQDYNSPLHF.

The chain is built from TRBV11-2 and TRBJ2-7; unclear D gene. Germline V gene sequence: CDR1 SGHAT, CDR2 FQNNGV. The CDR3 covers 13 residues. V dropped 2 bases and J dropped 3 bases, with 8 bases sitting between them. The DNA for the CDR3 is TGTGCCAGCAGCTTATCGCTCAGCTACGAGCAGTACGTC. Translation: CASSLSLSYEQYV.

The chain couples TRBV6-7 to TRBJ1-6, with D possibly TRBD1 on 5 matching bases. Being an ORF, TRBV6-7 has a function that is uncertain. V was pared by 3 bases and J by 5 bases, with 11 bases between. The CDR3 is 15 amino acids. The CDR3 region has the DNA TGTGCCAGCAGTTATCGGGGGTTCGATAATTCACCCCTCCACTTT. Residues: CASSYRGFDNSPLHF.

The J gene is TRBJ1-6, the V gene TRBV6-1; D gene unclear. This CDR3 contains 17 residues. Trimming took 4 bases from V and 4 from J, leaving 17 bases between them. Germline CDR1 and CDR2: MNHNS and SASEGT. CDR3 sequence: CASSGKLRSQYNSPLHF. The CDR3 DNA sequence: TGTGCCAGCAGTGGGAAATTGAGGAGCCAGTATAATTCACCCCTCCACTTT.

The chain carries TRBV10-3 and TRBJ1-5; a weak D match, TRBD1 (5 bases). The CDR3 extends over 13 amino acids. Germline values: CDR1 ENHRY, CDR2 SYGVKD. V lost 7 bases to trimming and J lost 6 bases, with 13 bases between them. CDR3 sequence reads: CAIKGDSGQPQHF. DNA for the CDR3: TGTGCCATCAAAGGGGATTCGGGTCAGCCCCAGCATTTT.

This chain joins TRBV27 and TRBJ1-5; unclear D gene. Trimming cost V 5 bases and J 3 bases, with 8 bases left between them. This CDR3 comprises 13 residues. Germline values: CDR1 MNHEY, CDR2 SMNVEV (reference sequence). CDR3 in amino acids: CASSPTNNQPQHF. CDR3 nucleotide sequence: TGTGCCAGCAGTCCCACAAACAATCAGCCCCAGCATTTT.

The rearrangement uses TRBV15 and TRBJ2-3; D might be TRBD2 (6 bases). Trimming removed 4 bases at V and 2 bases at J, with 16 bases between. CDR1 is LNHNV and CDR2 is YYDKDF in the germline V gene (reference sequence). The CDR3 runs to 16 residues. Written as DNA, the CDR3 is TGTGCCACCAGCATAGGATTAGCGGTCGTCACAGATACGCAGTATTTT. The encoded protein is CATSIGLAVVTDTQYF. The full variable domain, its missing parts supplied by reference TRBV15 and TRBJ2-3, is DAMVIQNPRYQVTQFGKPVTLSCSQTLNHNVMYWYQQKSSQAPKLLFHYYDKDFNNEADTPDNFQSRRPNTSFCFLDIRSPGLGDTAMYLCATSIGLAVVTDTQYFGPGTRLTVL.